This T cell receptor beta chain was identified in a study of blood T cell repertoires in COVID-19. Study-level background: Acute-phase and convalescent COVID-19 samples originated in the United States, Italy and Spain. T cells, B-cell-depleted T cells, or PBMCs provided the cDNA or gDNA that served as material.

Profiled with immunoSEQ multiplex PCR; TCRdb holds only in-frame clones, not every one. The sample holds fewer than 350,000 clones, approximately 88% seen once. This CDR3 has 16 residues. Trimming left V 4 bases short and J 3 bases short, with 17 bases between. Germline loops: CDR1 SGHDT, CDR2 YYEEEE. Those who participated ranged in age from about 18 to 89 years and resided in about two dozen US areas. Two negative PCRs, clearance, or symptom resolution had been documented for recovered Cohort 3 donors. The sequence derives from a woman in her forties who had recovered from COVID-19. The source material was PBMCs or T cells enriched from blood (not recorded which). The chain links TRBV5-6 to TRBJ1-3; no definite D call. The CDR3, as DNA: TGTGCCAGCAGCCCGAGGGCCTGGTTAAGTGGAAACACCATATATTTT. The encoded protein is CASSPRAWLSGNTIYF. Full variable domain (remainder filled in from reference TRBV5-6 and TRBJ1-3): DAGVTQSPTHLIKTRGQQVTLRCSPKSGHDTVSWYQQALGQGPQFIFQYYEEEERQRGNFPDRFSGHQFPNYSSELNVNALLLGDSALYLCASSPRAWLSGNTIYFGEGSWLTVV.